The TCR beta chain under discussion was sequenced for a study of shared clonotypes between healthy human individuals. Whole-study results and caveats: Unshared clonotypes carried lower generation probabilities than those common to all four donors.

To note about this clone: Antigen unknown. The sample contains more than one DNA sequence encoding this CDR3.

CD8 cells regarded as naive lacked CD45RO, were positively chosen for CCR7, and omitted terminally differentiated effector memory CD45RA+ cells. The study enrolled healthy HIV-negative adults without recent acute infections or vaccinations as donors. Once extracted for a subset, genomic DNA was divided evenly among several immunoSEQ plates. Sequencing was performed with immunoSEQ multiplex PCR; in TCRdb, only in-frame clones are kept and a portion is missing. The table includes millions of clones, over 85% detected once. The germline V gene encodes CDR1 SEHNR and CDR2 FQNEAQ (reference sequence). The CDR3 consists of 14 residues.

Sequencing was carried out using naive CD8+ T cells sorted from blood. V and J are TRBV7-9 and TRBJ2-7, with 9 bases that match TRBD2. The receptor was isolated from a young man in good health. The CDR3 sequence: CASSPPSGAYEQYF. Here the CDR3 DNA reads TGTGCGTCGTCCCCGCCTAGCGGGGCCTACGAGCAGTACTTC.